This T cell receptor (beta chain) was captured in a study of ipilimumab plus nivolumab after autologous stem cell transplantation. V was shortened by 3 bases and J by 3 bases, with 11 bases between the two germline ends. Germline lookup yields CDR1 LGHNA and CDR2 YSLEER. The CDR3 spans 14 residues. TCRdb keeps only in-frame clones here, not all; method: immunoSEQ multiplex PCR. This table has 77,000 or so clones, nearly 85% appearing once. Dosing: nivolumab 3 mg/kg IV, weeks 1, 4, 7, 10, then every two weeks to week 26. This sample comprised PBMCs, obtained in a trial of ipilimumab plus nivolumab as post-transplant consolidation. This chain uses TRBV4-3 with TRBJ1-2; D is unclear. The origin of this receptor is a male donor with diffuse large B-cell lymphoma. The CDR3 reads CASSQAPGYYGYTF. In nucleotides, the CDR3 is TGCGCCAGCAGCCAGGCTCCGGGATACTATGGCTACACCTTC.